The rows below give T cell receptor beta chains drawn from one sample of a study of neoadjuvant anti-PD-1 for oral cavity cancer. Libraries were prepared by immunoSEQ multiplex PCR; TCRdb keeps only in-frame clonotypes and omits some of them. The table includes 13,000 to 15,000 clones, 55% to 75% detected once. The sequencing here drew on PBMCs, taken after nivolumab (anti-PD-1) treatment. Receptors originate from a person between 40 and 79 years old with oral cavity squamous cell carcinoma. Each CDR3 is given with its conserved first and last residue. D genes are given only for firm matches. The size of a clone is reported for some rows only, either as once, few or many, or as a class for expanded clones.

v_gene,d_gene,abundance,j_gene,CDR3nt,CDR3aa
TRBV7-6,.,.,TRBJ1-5,TGTGCCAGCAGCTTATTTAGCAATCAGCCCCAGCATTTT,CASSLFSNQPQHF
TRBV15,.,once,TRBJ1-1,TGTGCCACCAGCAGAGACTATCCAGGGCAGGGCACTGAAGCTTTCTTT,CATSRDYPGQGTEAFF
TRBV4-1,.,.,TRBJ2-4,TGCGCCAGCAGCCAAGAGGCCATTCAGTACTTC,CASSQEAIQYF
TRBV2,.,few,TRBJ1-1,TGTGCCAGCGGGCGAGGGCAGTGGAACACTGAAGCTTTCTTT,CASGRGQWNTEAFF
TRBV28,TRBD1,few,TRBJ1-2,TGTGCCAGCAGTCCAACAGGGGGCGGAAGCTATGGCTACACCTTC,CASSPTGGGSYGYTF
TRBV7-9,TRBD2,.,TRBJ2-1,TGTGCCAGCAGCAAACGACTAGCGGGAGAAGGGACCTACAATGAGCAGTTCTTC,CASSKRLAGEGTYNEQFF
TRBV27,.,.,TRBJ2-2,TGTGCCACCTTGCCTCTCGGACCCACCGGGGAGCTGTTTTTT,CATLPLGPTGELFF
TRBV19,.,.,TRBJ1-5,TGTGCCAGTAGACCTGCCGGAAACGGCCAGCCCCAGCATTTT,CASRPAGNGQPQHF
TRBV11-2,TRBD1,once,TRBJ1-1,TGTGCCAGCAGCTTACAGGGGGGGCATACTGAAGCTTTCTTT,CASSLQGGHTEAFF
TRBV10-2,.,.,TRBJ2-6,TGCGCCAGCAGTGAGTCGACCTTAACAGGGACTGGGGCCAACGTCCTGACTTTC,CASSESTLTGTGANVLTF
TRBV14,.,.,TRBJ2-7,TGTGCCAGCAGCGGTACAGGGACGGGGGAGCAGTACTTC,CASSGTGTGEQYF
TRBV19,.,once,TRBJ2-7,TGTGCCAGTAGCCGGAGGGCGGACTCCTACGAGCAGTACTTC,CASSRRADSYEQYF
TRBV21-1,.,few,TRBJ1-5,TGTGCCAGCAGCACGAGGGATAGCAATCAGCCCCAGCATTTT,CASSTRDSNQPQHF
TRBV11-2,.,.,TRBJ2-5,TGTGCCAGCAGCTTAGATCCGGGACGGCCATGGTCGGCCCAGTACTTC,CASSLDPGRPWSAQYF
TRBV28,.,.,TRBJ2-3,TGTGCCAGCAGTCCCAGGAGGGTCACAGATACGCAGTATTTT,CASSPRRVTDTQYF
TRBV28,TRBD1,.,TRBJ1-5,TGTGCCAGCAGTTTCCCCGGACAGGGCGGTCAGCCCCAGCATTTT,CASSFPGQGGQPQHF
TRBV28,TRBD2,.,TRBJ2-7,TGTGCCAGCAGTTTACCTTTGGCGGGAGGGCCCTCGCCTTACGAGCAGTACTTC,CASSLPLAGGPSPYEQYF
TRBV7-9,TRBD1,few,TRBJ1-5,TGTGCCAGCCAACCGACAGGGAATAGCAATCAGCCCCAGCATTTT,CASQPTGNSNQPQHF
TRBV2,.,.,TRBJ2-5,TGTGCCAGCAGCTCAGCATCTGAGACCCAGTACTTC,CASSSASETQYF
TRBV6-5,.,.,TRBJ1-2,TGTGCCAGCAGGACAGGACTTTTGGATGGCTACACCTTC,CASRTGLLDGYTF
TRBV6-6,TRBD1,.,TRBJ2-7,TGTGCCAGCAGTCCCCGAGGGACAGGGACCGACGAGCAGTACTTC,CASSPRGTGTDEQYF
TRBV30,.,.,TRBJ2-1,TGTGCCTGGAGTCCTTACAGTTCCTCCTACAATGAGCAGTTCTTC,CAWSPYSSSYNEQFF
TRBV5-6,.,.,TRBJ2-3,TGTGCCAGCAGCTGGGAGTCGGGAGCGAGAGATACGCAGTATTTT,CASSWESGARDTQYF
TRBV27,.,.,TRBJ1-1,TGTGCCAGCAGTTTAGGACGGCAGACTGAAGCTTTCTTT,CASSLGRQTEAFF
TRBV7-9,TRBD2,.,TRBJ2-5,TGTGCCAGCAGCTTAGTGGCGGGAGGGCCTGGGATGGAGACCCAGTACTTC,CASSLVAGGPGMETQYF
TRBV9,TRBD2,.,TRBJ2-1,TGTGCCAGCAGCGTAGACGGGCGGGAGGGCTACAATGAGCAGTTCTTC,CASSVDGREGYNEQFF
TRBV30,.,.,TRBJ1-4,TGTGCCTGGAGTGTGGTGGGTTACGAAAAACTGTTTTTT,CAWSVVGYEKLFF
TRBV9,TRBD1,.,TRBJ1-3,TGTGCCAGCACCGTGGGGACAGGGGCGAACACCATATATTTT,CASTVGTGANTIYF
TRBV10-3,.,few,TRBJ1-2,TGTGCCATCAGTGAGCGGGACCGCCATCCCTATGGCTACACCTTC,CAISERDRHPYGYTF
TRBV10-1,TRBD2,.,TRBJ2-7,TGCGCCAGCAGTGAGAACTGGCGGGAGAAATACGAGCAGTACTTC,CASSENWREKYEQYF
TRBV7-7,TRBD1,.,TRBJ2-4,TGTGCTAGCAGCCCCAGGGACAGGGTTCTCCTCCGGGCCAAAAACATTCAGTACTTC,CASSPRDRVLLRAKNIQYF
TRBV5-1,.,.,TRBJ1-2,TGCGCCAGCAGCTGGAACTCCAGGGGTGAGGATGGCTACACCTTC,CASSWNSRGEDGYTF
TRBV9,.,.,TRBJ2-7,TGTGCCAGCAGCGTCGGCCCCATCGGCTCCGCCGGGTACGAGCAGTACTTC,CASSVGPIGSAGYEQYF
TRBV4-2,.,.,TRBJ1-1,TGTGCCAGCAGCCAAGCGGGTTGGGACACTGAAGCTTTCTTT,CASSQAGWDTEAFF
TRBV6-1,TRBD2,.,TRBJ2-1,TGTGCCAGCAGTGAGCGGCGGGAGGTGCTTAATGAGCAGTTCTTC,CASSERREVLNEQFF
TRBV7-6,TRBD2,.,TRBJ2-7,TGTGCCAGCAGCTTAGCGGGGACTACTAGCTCCCCCTACGAGCAGTACTTC,CASSLAGTTSSPYEQYF
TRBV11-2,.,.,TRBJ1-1,TGTGCCAGCAGCTTATTGGGGAGGGCTTTCTTT,CASSLLGRAFF
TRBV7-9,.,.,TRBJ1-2,TGTGCCAGCAGCCCTTTTGGGGGGGGAGTCTATGGCTACACCTTC,CASSPFGGGVYGYTF
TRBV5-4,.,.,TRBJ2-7,TGTGCCAGCAGCTTGGAAACTTCCAACGAGCAGTACTTC,CASSLETSNEQYF
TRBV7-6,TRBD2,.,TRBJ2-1,TGTGCCAGCGCACTAGCGGGATCCAATGAGCAGTTCTTC,CASALAGSNEQFF
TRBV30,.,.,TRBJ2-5,TGTGCCTGGAGTAGGGTACAGCTCCAAGAGACCCAGTACTTC,CAWSRVQLQETQYF
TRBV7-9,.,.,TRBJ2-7,TGTGCCAGCAGCTTAGCCCCTCAAGGGATCTACGAGCAGTACTTC,CASSLAPQGIYEQYF
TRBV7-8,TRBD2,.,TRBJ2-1,TGTGCCAGCAGCGCCTCCGGGACTAGCGGCAACAATGAGCAGTTCTTC,CASSASGTSGNNEQFF
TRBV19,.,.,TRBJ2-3,TGTGCCAGAACCCAAGGCACCCCTGGCGATACGCAGTATTTT,CARTQGTPGDTQYF
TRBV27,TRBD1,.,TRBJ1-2,TGTGCCAGCAGCTTTTTCGGGACAGGCTATGGCTACACCTTC,CASSFFGTGYGYTF